This T cell receptor (beta chain) was sequenced in a study of neurological immune-mediated disorders. For the unsorted libraries, 2 million PBMCs stored at -80 C served as input. Germline V gene lookup returns CDR1 MNHEY and CDR2 SVGAGI. V gave up 5 bases and J gave up 7 bases; unmatched junction bases: 7. The CDR3 extends over 13 amino acids. This clonotype was counted ten times or more. cDNA was made by 5'RACE with 10-nucleotide random UMIs. Each CDR3 protein gets one entry after TCRdb re-called the 5' RACE reads with MiXCR. The data hold under 80,000 distinct CDR3 sequences, with 4% to 6% observed a single time.

The origin of this receptor is a woman in her fifties or sixties with multiple sclerosis. The chain combines TRBV6-5 with TRBJ1-2; 7 nucleotides line up with TRBD1. The specimen sequenced was PBMCs. The CDR3 bases are TGTGCCAGCAGTCGCGACAGGGATCGTGGCTACACCTTC. Its protein product is CASSRDRDRGYTF.